Shown below are 21 T cell receptor beta chains from a single sample sequenced in a study of OX40 agonist ivuxolimab in advanced cancers. Clones were read by immunoSEQ multiplex PCR, and TCRdb kept only the in-frame ones, dropping some. The sample carries roughly 48,000 clones, about four fifths recorded once. The sequencing used CD4+ or CD8+ T cells sorted from blood, collected in a trial of the OX40 agonist ivuxolimab. Receptor source: an adult with an advanced solid tumor such as melanoma, head and neck, liver or kidney cancer.

This chain connects TRBV2 to TRBJ2-7; possible D gene TRBD1, 5 bases. The CDR3 spans 13 residues. V was cut by 8 bases and J by 3 bases, with 14 bases left in between. CDR1 is SNHLY, CDR2 FYNNEI, per germline. The CDR3 sequence: CASGAGQHYEQYF. The CDR3 nucleotides are TGTGCCAGCGGGGCAGGACAACACTACGAGCAGTACTTC. Based on the CDR3 plus reference TRBV2 and TRBJ2-7, the full variable domain is EPEVTQTPSHQVTQMGQEVILRCVPISNHLYFYWYRQILGQKVEFLVSFYNNEISEKSEIFDDQFSVERPDGSNFTLKIRSTKLEDSAMYFCASGAGQHYEQYFGPGTRLTVT.

V gene TRBV7-9 combines with J gene TRBJ2-3; tentative D call: TRBD1 (6 bases). The CDR3 covers 15 residues. Germline CDR1 and CDR2: SEHNR and FQNEAQ (reference sequence). V was shortened by 5 bases and J by 2 bases, with 14 bases between the two germline ends. CDR3 residues: CASSPLRQATDTQYF. For the CDR3, the DNA is TGTGCCAGCAGCCCCCTCAGACAGGCCACAGATACGCAGTATTTT.

On this clone: The sample has other DNA sequences that encode this CDR3 too. This sequence joins TRBV5-1 and TRBJ2-7, with 11 bases matching TRBD2. The ends lost 4 bases at V and 3 bases at J; junction bases unmatched: 9. The CDR3 totals 16 residues. Germline V gene sequence: CDR1 SGHRS, CDR2 YFSETQ. The CDR3 loop is CASSAELAGALYEQYF. The CDR3 nucleotides are TGCGCCAGCAGCGCCGAACTAGCGGGAGCTCTCTACGAGCAGTACTTC.

J is TRBJ2-5 and V is TRBV5-1; TRBD1 matches 7 bases. The germline CDR1 and CDR2 sequences are SGHRS and YFSETQ. The CDR3 contains 14 residues. The junction had 7 bases not matched to a gene; V was cut back by 4 bases and J by 4 bases. This CDR3 is CASSETGVAETQYF. The DNA for the CDR3 is TGCGCCAGCAGCGAAACAGGGGTTGCAGAGACCCAGTACTTC.

The chain uses TRBV4-3 and TRBJ1-5; D gene uncertain. The V and J ends lost 0 bases and 0 bases respectively, with 18 bases between them. This CDR3 is built from 19 residues. Germline values: CDR1 LGHNA, CDR2 YSLEER. The CDR3 DNA reads as TGCGCCAGCAGCCAAGATTTAGAGGGCGGCAGATATAGCAATCAGCCCCAGCATTTT. Amino acids: CASSQDLEGGRYSNQPQHF.

This chain joins TRBV6-1 and TRBJ2-7; weak D call: TRBD2 (7 bases). Per germline, CDR1 MNHNS and CDR2 SASEGT. There are 14 residues in the CDR3. The ends were cut back, 6 bases at V and 2 bases at J, with 14 bases in the middle. This CDR3 is CASRGGATPYEQYF. CDR3 nucleotide sequence: TGTGCCAGCAGGGGGGGGGCAACCCCCTACGAGCAGTACTTC.

The rearrangement uses TRBV5-1 and TRBJ2-2; a possible D gene is TRBD1 (5 bases). Germline assignment: CDR1 SGHRS and CDR2 YFSETQ. The CDR3 is 14 amino acids. Between the trimmed V and J ends, which lost 2 bases and 7 bases, there was a span of 12 bases. The CDR3 here is CASSFLVQGGELFF. The CDR3 region has the DNA TGCGCCAGCAGCTTTCTCGTTCAGGGCGGGGAGCTGTTTTTT.

The chain is built from TRBV19 and TRBJ1-4; TRBD1 agrees at 10 bases. Germline values: CDR1 LNHDA, CDR2 SQIVND (reference sequence). V shed 5 bases and J 7 bases; nucleotides not matched to a gene: 10. The CDR3 sequence is 16 residues long. The CDR3 region is CASSAYRRDRGEKLFF. CDR3 in DNA: TGTGCCAGTAGTGCATACCGCCGGGACAGGGGTGAAAAACTGTTTTTT.

The J gene is TRBJ2-7, the V gene TRBV30; possible D gene TRBD1, 5 bases. The CDR3 has 11 amino acids. V dropped 5 bases and J dropped 9 bases, with 14 bases sitting between them. CDR1 GTSNPN and CDR2 SVGIG come from the germline V gene (reference sequence). CDR3 sequence: CAWETKGPQYF. The DNA for the CDR3 is TGTGCCTGGGAGACGAAGGGGCCGCAGTACTTC. Filled out from reference TRBV30 and TRBJ2-7, the complete variable domain reads SQTIHQWPATLVQPVGSPLSLECTVEGTSNPNLYWYRQAAGRGLQLLFYSVGIGQISSEVPQNLSASRPQDRQFILSSKKLLLSDSGFYLCAWETKGPQYFGPGTRLTVT.

The chain couples TRBV5-1 to TRBJ2-5; possibly TRBD2 for D (6 bases). Germline values: CDR1 SGHRS, CDR2 YFSETQ. With 4 bases removed from V and 4 bases from J, the gap between germline ends came to 11 bases. CDR3 length: 13 amino acids. In DNA form, the CDR3 reads TGCGCCAGCAGCGGGCGGGGTCGAGAGACCCAGTACTTC. Amino acid sequence: CASSGRGRETQYF.

The chain combines TRBV4-1 with TRBJ1-4, with D unresolved. The germline V gene has CDR1 MGHRA and CDR2 YSYEKL. Deletions cut 4 bases from V and 2 bases from J, with 11 bases between. The CDR3 has 15 residues. CDR3 loop: CASSLPGSTNEKLFF. CDR3 DNA sequence: TGCGCCAGCAGCCTACCCGGTTCCACTAATGAAAAACTGTTTTTT.

This chain connects TRBV10-3 to TRBJ1-2, with TRBD1 identical over 7 bases. CDR3 length: 13 amino acids. CDR1 is ENHRY, CDR2 SYGVKD, per germline. V shed 6 bases, J shed 4 bases, and the junction held 5 bases outside the gene matches. CDR3 sequence reads: CAIRHRDSYGYTF. DNA for the CDR3: TGTGCCATCAGACACCGGGACAGCTATGGCTACACCTTC.

DNA for the CDR3: TGTGCCAGCAGTTCGGCCGACAGGGGAAACTATGGCTACACCTTC. This gives the protein CASSSADRGNYGYTF. The rearrangement links TRBV6-6 to TRBJ1-2; 8 bases align to TRBD1. The germline CDR1 and CDR2 sequences are MNHNY and SVGAGI (reference sequence). The CDR3 sequence is 15 residues long. J was trimmed by 2 bases and V by 4 bases; bases with no gene match: 6.

The chain combines TRBV2 with TRBJ2-3; D tentatively fits TRBD1 or TRBD2 (5 bases each). Looked up from germline, CDR1 is SNHLY and CDR2 is FYNNEI. V lost 4 bases to trimming and J lost 6 bases, with 14 bases between them. This CDR3 has 14 amino acids. The CDR3 DNA reads as TGTGCCAGCAGTGGCTGGGGGTCCCGTGATACGCAGTATTTT. This encodes CASSGWGSRDTQYF.

The chain links TRBV7-6 to TRBJ2-6, with a possible D match to TRBD2 (7 bases). CDR1 and CDR2 (germline): SGHVS, FNYEAQ. Trimming took off 5 bases at V and 0 bases at J, with 20 bases between the two ends. The CDR3 has 19 residues. The DNA of the CDR3 is TGTGCCAGCAGCGGCCGCGGGGGCCCTTCTAGCTCTGGGGCCAACGTCCTGACTTTC. Its protein is CASSGRGGPSSSGANVLTF.

V is TRBV6-5 and J is TRBJ1-6; D is undetermined. V was pared by 5 bases and J by 10 bases, with 9 bases between. Germline-derived CDR1 and CDR2 are MNHEY and SVGAGI. The CDR3 spans 12 residues. CDR3 DNA sequence: TGTGCCAGCAGTACCCTAAGGTCACCCCTCCACTTT. Amino acids: CASSTLRSPLHF.

The chain links TRBV15 to TRBJ2-2; no reliable D call. Germline loops: CDR1 LNHNV, CDR2 YYDKDF (reference sequence). Between the trimmed V and J ends, which lost 4 bases and 2 bases, there was a span of 8 bases. The CDR3 consists of 14 residues. CDR3 DNA sequence: TGTGCCACCAGCACCAGTAGAAACACCGGGGAGCTGTTTTTT. It specifies CATSTSRNTGELFF.

This rearrangement joins TRBV11-2 to TRBJ1-4; D not resolved. The CDR3 runs to 14 residues. With 3 bases removed from V and 0 bases from J, the gap between germline ends came to 5 bases. CDR1 SGHAT and CDR2 FQNNGV come from the germline V gene. CDR3 nucleotide sequence: TGTGCCAGCAGCTTCAGTCCAACTAATGAAAAACTGTTTTTT. Translating gives CASSFSPTNEKLFF.

The CDR3 loop is CASGGAGQNEKLFF. Here the CDR3 DNA reads TGTGCCAGCGGTGGGGCGGGACAAAATGAAAAACTGTTTTTT. The chain carries TRBV2 and TRBJ1-4, with D perhaps matching TRBD1 (6 bases). The V end was cut by 8 bases, the J end by 5 bases, with 15 bases between. The CDR3 has 14 amino acids. The germline gives CDR1 SNHLY, CDR2 FYNNEI.

This chain uses TRBV4-1 with TRBJ1-1; D is undetermined. This CDR3 is built from 12 residues. The germline gives CDR1 MGHRA, CDR2 YSYEKL. Trimming took off 1 base at V and 3 bases at J, with 3 bases between the two ends. CDR3 DNA: TGCGCCAGCAGCCAAGGGTACACTGAAGCTTTCTTT. Its protein product is CASSQGYTEAFF.

J is TRBJ2-3 and V is TRBV7-2; 10 bases are a match to TRBD2. The J segment lost 5 bases and the V segment lost 7 bases, leaving 12 bases of the junction unmatched. CDR3 length: 16 residues. Germline V lookup: CDR1 SGHTA, CDR2 FQGNSA. CDR3 sequence (DNA): TGTGCCAGCACCATAGAGGGTTCTAGCGGGGGAGATACGCAGTATTTT. Its protein is CASTIEGSSGGDTQYF. Variable domain in full (rest from reference TRBV7-2 and TRBJ2-3): GAGVSQSPSNKVTEKGKDVELRCDPISGHTALYWYRQSLGQGLEFLIYFQGNSAPDKSGLPSDRFSAERTGGSVSTLTIQRTQQEDSAVYLCASTIEGSSGGDTQYFGPGTRLTVL.